These 5 T cell receptor beta chains were all obtained from the same sample, sequenced in a study of PD-1 blockade in classical Hodgkin lymphoma. Relapses following autologous stem cell transplantation were seen in all patients, with brentuximab vedotin exposure varying. Method: immunoSEQ multiplex PCR; TCRdb's copy keeps in-frame clones and lacks some. The table includes 55,000 to 80,000 clones, about 92% detected once. Sequenced here: peripheral blood mononuclear cells (PBMCs), sampled at baseline. The receptors shown here come from a human donor with classical Hodgkin lymphoma.

The chain uses TRBV4-2 and TRBJ2-1, with 9 bases fitting TRBD2. V lost 1 base and J lost 0; bases outside the gene matches: 4. This CDR3 comprises 17 residues. CDR1 LGHNA and CDR2 YNFKEQ come from the germline V gene. Here the CDR3 reads CASSQVGSGSSYNEQFF. CDR3 coding DNA: TGTGCCAGCAGCCAAGTCGGTAGCGGGAGCTCCTACAATGAGCAGTTCTTC.

J is TRBJ1-2 and V is TRBV6-5, with D perhaps TRBD1 (6 bases). CDR3 size: 15 residues. Between the trimmed V and J ends, which lost 7 bases and 6 bases, there was a span of 21 bases. Germline V lookup: CDR1 MNHEY, CDR2 SVGAGI. CDR3 in DNA: TGTGCCAGCACTCATGGACAGCTGGCTTCCGATGGCTACACCTTC. Amino acid sequence: CASTHGQLASDGYTF.

In nucleotides, the CDR3 is TGCGCCAGCAGCCAAGAATCGGGAATCGGCGGGGAGCTGTTTTTT. Encoded protein: CASSQESGIGGELFF. This chain uses TRBV4-1 with TRBJ2-2; D possibly corresponds to TRBD2 (5 bases). CDR3 length: 15 amino acids. Germline V gene sequence: CDR1 MGHRA, CDR2 YSYEKL. Trimming stripped 0 bases from V and 7 bases from J, with 12 bases between.

The chain has TRBV11-2 and TRBJ1-1; unclear D gene. V gave up 2 bases and J gave up 4 bases, with 5 bases separating them. CDR1 is SGHAT, CDR2 FQNNGV, per germline. The CDR3 has 12 residues. CDR3 nucleotide sequence: TGTGCCAGCAGCTTACTCTTCACTGAAGCTTTCTTT. Its translation: CASSLLFTEAFF.

A single count supports this clone. The chain joins TRBV9 to TRBJ2-1; TRBD1 agrees at 12 bases. The V gene end was trimmed by 10 bases and the J gene end by 9 bases; junction bases not matched to a gene: 14. The CDR3 is 15 amino acids. The germline gives CDR1 SGDLS, CDR2 YYNGEE. The CDR3 reads CAGVTGQGAFGEQFF. The CDR3 DNA reads TGTGCCGGAGTGACGGGACAGGGGGCCTTCGGTGAGCAGTTCTTC.